This T cell receptor beta chain was profiled in a study of T cells in Graves' hyperthyroidism and ophthalmopathy (dated by TCRdb to about 2019). Regarding the study in general: Peripheral blood was collected at initial diagnosis, before any treatment. To identify TCR V-J signatures that set the groups apart, the researchers used a discovery cohort of about a hundred patients, made up of around 42 with Graves' ophthalmopathy and about 60 with stable Graves' hyperthyroidism. An independent validation cohort of 18 to 20 hyperthyroidism patients and approximately 15 patients who later progressed to ophthalmopathy tested prospective prediction of ophthalmopathy. For training and testing, the roughly 97 patients in the discovery cohort were randomly divided in a 7:3 ratio. In about 6 Graves' hyperthyroidism patients, the study also compared T-cell repertoires from thyroid tissue with T-cell repertoires from blood. After sampling, hyperthyroidism patients received methimazole starting at 30 mg daily, and ophthalmopathy patients received high-dose intravenous methylprednisolone. TCR Vbeta CDR3 sequencing of around 130 peripheral blood samples (about 45 ophthalmopathy, about 74 hyperthyroidism and approximately 17 progressor patients) is reported in the paper.

The TCR beta CDR3 regions were amplified from the RNA transcripts. A first-round RT-PCR of the TCR CDR3 used the HTBI primer set with the Qiagen OneStep RT-PCR kit. Libraries were constructed in a second round of multiplex PCR, after which size selection and purification were performed. Sequencing of the libraries was done on an Illumina HiSeq2000 using paired-end 100 bp reads. Concerning the study's data processing: SOAPnuke was used to process the raw data, throwing out any read that contained adapters or uncalled bases, had a mean Phred below 15, or lacked an exact constant-primer or identifier match. COPE v1.2.5 was used to merge the high-quality paired reads, and each unique nucleotide sequence was defined as a clonotype. MiTCR v1.1 was used to align clonotypes to the IMGT TRBV, TRBD and TRBJ reference segments. The analysis was restricted to V-J combinations with a frequency above 0.0001, which together covered 99.2% of the repertoires. The TCS score was defined as the ratio of F50 (clonal expansion) to E x V (chaos), calculated using BLOSUM62-based TCRdist between CDR3 peptides within each V-J. Welch's t-statistics and random forest reduced some 510 V-J features to roughly 13, which were used in a naive Bayes classifier (R e1071). Starting from the raw public reads, TCRdb applied fastp trimming at Q25, assembled clones with MiXCR and retained in-frame beta chains. Rows merge per CDR3 protein into single entries with the most common DNA and genes. The V and J calls, along with clone size, are taken from TCRdb and not from the paper's own processing. For this sample there are more than 650,000 distinct CDR3 sequences; approximately 14% appear just once. The ten largest clonotypes hold more than 8.5% of the sample.

What the study reported, not specific to this receptor: In validation, progression to ophthalmopathy was predicted by the model with nearly 71% sensitivity and 72% to 85% specificity, a median of roughly 6.4 months before onset. Most expanded thyroid clonotypes (frequency above 0.001) were also detected in blood, suggesting blood repertoires may reflect thyroid immune responses. Sample size was not statistically predetermined, and blinding of investigators to group allocation was not performed. Ophthalmopathy was separated from stable hyperthyroidism by a 13 V-J signature model, with approximately 86% sensitivity and 81% to 82% specificity obtained in cross-validation and 80%/75% obtained in testing.

Stable Graves' hyperthyroidism was defined as no progression to ophthalmopathy during 18 months of follow-up. Hyperthyroidism patients were aged 18 to 65 years and newly diagnosed, with disease duration of less than 2 months. Exclusion was applied to patients with uncontrolled infections, other autoimmune diseases, pregnancy or lactation. Diagnoses were based on clinical symptoms, serum thyroxine and TRAb, thyroid ultrasound and orbital computed tomography. PBMCs were isolated from more than 9 ml of fresh peripheral blood by Ficoll-Paque density gradient centrifugation. Total RNA was extracted with Trizol reagent, and quality was checked on an Agilent 2100 Bioanalyzer. This clonotype was seen a few times. Its antigen remains unidentified. No per-base quality is available; no much larger clone lies one base away. The sequence was obtained from a young woman with Graves' hyperthyroidism. Sequencing was done on a sample of blood.

For the CDR3, the sequence is CASSLPRGTNTEAFF. The sequenced DNA is TGTGCCAGCAGCTTGCCCCGGGGGACGAACACTGAAGCTTTCTTT. Recombination linked TRBV5-6 to TRBJ1-1; a tentative D call is TRBD1 (5 bases match). Trimming costs V 1 base and J 1 base, and their ends lie 11 bases apart. The germline V gene yields SGHDT for CDR1 and YYEEEE for CDR2. The CDR3 spans 15 residues, from the cysteine through the phenylalanine. CDR3 DNA only is kept here, 45 bases in frame from base 1.